A selection of T cell receptor beta chains follows, all from one sample in a study of beta chain features in type 1 diabetes. Repertoires were generated with immunoSEQ multiplex PCR, while TCRdb's copy carries only in-frame clones and drops some. Among 430,000 or so clones listed, over 10% were seen once. The sequenced sample was naive CD4+ T cells from blood. The receptors derive from a woman aged 18-29 years in good health. The CDR3 runs from the conserved cysteine through the conserved F or W. The D gene is left open where the match is weak. Clone sizes are given selectively: once, few, many, or a class where the clone is expanded.

j_call: TRBJ2-3; d_call: TRBD1; clone_size: -; v_call: TRBV4-3; cdr3_aa: CASSLSPQGASTQYF; cdr3_nt: TGCGCCAGCAGCCTAAGCCCTCAGGGGGCAAGTACGCAGTATTTT
j_call: TRBJ2-6; d_call: TRBD2; clone_size: few; v_call: TRBV15; cdr3_aa: CATSSPLAGVSGANVLTF; cdr3_nt: TGTGCCACCAGCTCCCCACTAGCGGGAGTCTCTGGGGCCAACGTCCTGACTTTC
j_call: TRBJ2-2; d_call: TRBD1; clone_size: -; v_call: TRBV7-9; cdr3_aa: CASILPGQWNTGELFF; cdr3_nt: TGTGCCAGCATCCTACCGGGACAGTGGAACACCGGGGAGCTGTTTTTT
j_call: TRBJ2-3; d_call: -; clone_size: few; v_call: TRBV4-1; cdr3_aa: CASSQVDRTATDTQYF; cdr3_nt: TGCGCCAGCAGCCAAGTAGACAGAACTGCAACAGATACGCAGTATTTT
j_call: TRBJ1-1; d_call: TRBD1; clone_size: -; v_call: TRBV27; cdr3_aa: CASSARTGMNTEAFF; cdr3_nt: TGTGCCAGCAGTGCACGGACAGGGATGAACACTGAAGCTTTCTTT
j_call: TRBJ2-5; d_call: -; clone_size: -; v_call: TRBV11-2; cdr3_aa: CASPERRVYF; cdr3_nt: TGTGCCAGCCCAGAACGACGGGTGTACTTC
j_call: TRBJ2-3; d_call: -; clone_size: -; v_call: TRBV2; cdr3_aa: CASSPGADTQYF; cdr3_nt: TGTGCCAGCAGTCCTGGCGCGGATACGCAGTATTTT
j_call: TRBJ2-1; d_call: -; clone_size: few; v_call: TRBV7-2; cdr3_aa: CASTLGRAYNEQFF; cdr3_nt: TGTGCCAGCACCCTGGGCCGTGCCTACAATGAGCAGTTCTTC
j_call: TRBJ2-1; d_call: TRBD1; clone_size: -; v_call: TRBV7-3; cdr3_aa: CASSSGQGFLDEQFF; cdr3_nt: TGTGCCAGCAGCTCGGGACAGGGGTTCTTGGATGAGCAGTTCTTC
j_call: TRBJ2-5; d_call: -; clone_size: few; v_call: TRBV7-2; cdr3_aa: CASSPGETQYF; cdr3_nt: TGTGCCAGCAGCCCTGGAGAGACCCAGTACTTC
j_call: TRBJ2-1; d_call: -; clone_size: -; v_call: TRBV19; cdr3_aa: CASSPRSSYNEQFF; cdr3_nt: TGTGCCAGTAGTCCCAGGAGCTCCTACAATGAGCAGTTCTTC
j_call: TRBJ2-6; d_call: -; clone_size: -; v_call: TRBV29-1; cdr3_aa: CSVSPPGVTSGANVLTF; cdr3_nt: TGCAGCGTCTCGCCACCAGGGGTAACATCTGGGGCCAACGTCCTGACTTTC
j_call: TRBJ2-4; d_call: TRBD1; clone_size: few; v_call: TRBV29-1; cdr3_aa: CSVGQGNAKNIQYF; cdr3_nt: TGCAGCGTAGGACAGGGAAACGCCAAAAACATTCAGTACTTC
j_call: TRBJ2-1; d_call: TRBD1; clone_size: -; v_call: TRBV4-3; cdr3_aa: CASSRSGQAPTNEQFF; cdr3_nt: TGCGCCAGCAGCCGAAGCGGACAGGCGCCTACAAATGAGCAGTTCTTC
j_call: TRBJ2-1; d_call: -; clone_size: -; v_call: TRBV7-2; cdr3_aa: CASSPSYNEQFF; cdr3_nt: TGTGCCAGCAGCCCCAGCTACAATGAGCAGTTCTTC
j_call: TRBJ2-2; d_call: TRBD1; clone_size: -; v_call: TRBV4-3; cdr3_aa: CASSQEDRGELFF; cdr3_nt: TGCGCCAGCAGCCAAGAGGACAGGGGGGAGCTGTTTTTT
j_call: TRBJ2-5; d_call: -; clone_size: -; v_call: TRBV4-1; cdr3_aa: CASSQGIQETQYF; cdr3_nt: TGCGCCAGCAGCCAGGGTATACAAGAGACCCAGTACTTC
j_call: TRBJ2-5; d_call: TRBD1; clone_size: few; v_call: TRBV2; cdr3_aa: CASRLTGGAWLETQYF; cdr3_nt: TGTGCCAGCAGACTGACAGGGGGCGCGTGGTTGGAGACCCAGTACTTC
j_call: TRBJ2-1; d_call: -; clone_size: few; v_call: TRBV5-1; cdr3_aa: CASSPTDRLSGSGNEQFF; cdr3_nt: TGCGCCAGCAGCCCCACGGACAGGTTGAGCGGGAGTGGCAATGAGCAGTTCTTC
j_call: TRBJ2-5; d_call: -; clone_size: few; v_call: TRBV2; cdr3_aa: CASRATSPGAQYF; cdr3_nt: TGTGCCAGCAGAGCTACTAGTCCGGGGGCCCAGTACTTC
j_call: TRBJ2-1; d_call: TRBD2; clone_size: many; v_call: TRBV29-1; cdr3_aa: CSVGRLAGDNEQFF; cdr3_nt: TGCAGCGTGGGAAGACTAGCGGGAGACAATGAGCAGTTCTTC
j_call: TRBJ1-2; d_call: TRBD1; clone_size: -; v_call: TRBV28; cdr3_aa: CASDRGPVYGYTF; cdr3_nt: TGTGCCAGCGACAGGGGGCCAGTCTATGGCTACACCTTC
j_call: TRBJ1-2; d_call: -; clone_size: -; v_call: TRBV14; cdr3_aa: CASSQAWANYGYTF; cdr3_nt: TGTGCCAGCAGCCAAGCCTGGGCGAACTATGGCTACACCTTC
j_call: TRBJ2-5; d_call: -; clone_size: -; v_call: TRBV7-8; cdr3_aa: CASSSRRRAKETQYF; cdr3_nt: TGTGCCAGCAGCTCCAGGCGGAGGGCTAAAGAGACCCAGTACTTC
j_call: TRBJ2-6; d_call: -; clone_size: -; v_call: TRBV11-1; cdr3_aa: CASSLVSGANVLTF; cdr3_nt: TGTGCCAGCAGCTTAGTATCTGGGGCCAACGTCCTGACTTTC
j_call: TRBJ2-3; d_call: TRBD2; clone_size: few; v_call: TRBV4-1; cdr3_aa: CASSQTSISGGARADTQYF; cdr3_nt: TGCGCCAGCAGCCAAACCTCGATTAGCGGGGGGGCCAGGGCAGATACGCAGTATTTT
j_call: TRBJ2-7; d_call: TRBD2; clone_size: few; v_call: TRBV4-3; cdr3_aa: CASSQGLAGSYEQYF; cdr3_nt: TGCGCCAGCAGCCAGGGTCTAGCGGGAAGCTACGAGCAGTACTTC
j_call: TRBJ2-3; d_call: -; clone_size: few; v_call: TRBV9; cdr3_aa: CASSVGNRGTDTQYF; cdr3_nt: TGTGCCAGCAGCGTAGGAAATAGGGGAACAGATACGCAGTATTTT
j_call: TRBJ1-6; d_call: -; clone_size: few; v_call: TRBV7-9; cdr3_aa: CASSPLGDSPLHF; cdr3_nt: TGTGCCAGCAGCCCACTCGGGGACTCACCCCTCCACTTT
j_call: TRBJ2-3; d_call: TRBD2; clone_size: -; v_call: TRBV5-4; cdr3_aa: CASSFFPSGSSDTQYF; cdr3_nt: TGTGCCAGCAGCTTCTTCCCTAGCGGGAGCTCAGATACGCAGTATTTT
j_call: TRBJ2-6; d_call: -; clone_size: -; v_call: TRBV28; cdr3_aa: CANSPTGSGANVLTF; cdr3_nt: TGTGCCAACTCTCCGACAGGCTCTGGGGCCAACGTCCTGACTTTC
j_call: TRBJ2-3; d_call: -; clone_size: few; v_call: TRBV7-9; cdr3_aa: CASSSAGTDTQYF; cdr3_nt: TGTGCCAGCAGTTCTGCTGGAACAGATACGCAGTATTTT
j_call: TRBJ1-2; d_call: -; clone_size: -; v_call: TRBV30; cdr3_aa: CAWSRRGSSGYTF; cdr3_nt: TGTGCCTGGAGTCGAAGGGGGAGTTCAGGCTACACCTTC
j_call: TRBJ1-2; d_call: -; clone_size: few; v_call: TRBV9; cdr3_aa: CASSVTPAWGNGYTF; cdr3_nt: TGTGCCAGCAGCGTAACCCCCGCCTGGGGGAATGGCTACACCTTC
j_call: TRBJ2-2; d_call: -; clone_size: few; v_call: TRBV11-1; cdr3_aa: CASSTKRTYTGELFF; cdr3_nt: TGTGCCAGCAGCACCAAAAGGACGTACACCGGGGAGCTGTTTTTT
j_call: TRBJ1-2; d_call: -; clone_size: few; v_call: TRBV7-2; cdr3_aa: CASSFRYGYTF; cdr3_nt: TGTGCCAGCAGCTTCAGATATGGCTACACCTTC
j_call: TRBJ2-2; d_call: -; clone_size: few; v_call: TRBV30; cdr3_aa: CAWSRGTAGELFF; cdr3_nt: TGTGCCTGGAGTAGAGGGACTGCCGGGGAGCTGTTTTTT
j_call: TRBJ2-7; d_call: TRBD2; clone_size: few; v_call: TRBV9; cdr3_aa: CASSVRASGRYEQYF; cdr3_nt: TGTGCCAGCAGCGTAAGGGCTAGCGGGAGGTACGAGCAGTACTTC
j_call: TRBJ2-2; d_call: -; clone_size: -; v_call: TRBV7-2; cdr3_aa: CASSLAELVTGELFF; cdr3_nt: TGTGCCAGCAGCTTAGCAGAATTGGTCACCGGGGAGCTGTTTTTT
j_call: TRBJ2-7; d_call: TRBD1; clone_size: few; v_call: TRBV7-2; cdr3_aa: CASSFSNIRTGDYEQYF; cdr3_nt: TGTGCCAGCAGCTTCAGTAATATCAGGACAGGGGACTACGAGCAGTACTTC
j_call: TRBJ2-2; d_call: -; clone_size: few; v_call: TRBV28; cdr3_aa: CASSLSAPGELFF; cdr3_nt: TGTGCCAGCAGTTTATCAGCTCCCGGGGAGCTGTTTTTT
j_call: TRBJ2-1; d_call: -; clone_size: few; v_call: TRBV29-1; cdr3_aa: CSVVNLGVEQFF; cdr3_nt: TGCAGCGTTGTCAACTTAGGAGTTGAGCAGTTCTTC
j_call: TRBJ2-1; d_call: -; clone_size: few; v_call: TRBV4-3; cdr3_aa: CASSQETRGTSRGTLDEQFF; cdr3_nt: TGCGCCAGCAGCCAAGAAACCCGGGGGACGAGCCGGGGAACTCTCGATGAGCAGTTCTTC
j_call: TRBJ2-5; d_call: -; clone_size: -; v_call: TRBV4-1; cdr3_aa: CASSQRTMLRLQETQYF; cdr3_nt: TGCGCCAGCAGCCAACGCACTATGCTCCGTCTTCAAGAGACCCAGTACTTC
j_call: TRBJ2-3; d_call: TRBD2; clone_size: few; v_call: TRBV4-2; cdr3_aa: CASSQEGLAGGSTDTQYF; cdr3_nt: TGTGCCAGCAGCCAGGAGGGACTAGCGGGGGGAAGCACAGATACGCAGTATTTT
j_call: TRBJ2-7; d_call: TRBD2; clone_size: few; v_call: TRBV15; cdr3_aa: CATSRAGDSYEQYF; cdr3_nt: TGTGCCACCAGCCGAGCGGGAGACTCCTACGAGCAGTACTTC
j_call: TRBJ2-5; d_call: TRBD2; clone_size: few; v_call: TRBV10-3; cdr3_aa: CAIRSIAGESQYF; cdr3_nt: TGTGCCATCAGGTCCATAGCGGGAGAGTCCCAGTACTTC
j_call: TRBJ2-1; d_call: -; clone_size: -; v_call: TRBV4-3; cdr3_aa: CASSQVQGSYNEQFF; cdr3_nt: TGCGCCAGCAGCCAAGTTCAAGGGTCCTACAATGAGCAGTTCTTC
j_call: TRBJ1-1; d_call: -; clone_size: -; v_call: TRBV28; cdr3_aa: CASKRRLRVGAFF; cdr3_nt: TGTGCCAGCAAGAGGCGGCTGAGGGTTGGAGCTTTCTTT
j_call: TRBJ1-1; d_call: -; clone_size: few; v_call: TRBV11-2; cdr3_aa: CASSSVNTEAFF; cdr3_nt: TGTGCCAGCAGCTCAGTGAACACTGAAGCTTTCTTT
j_call: TRBJ2-1; d_call: -; clone_size: few; v_call: TRBV14; cdr3_aa: CASSQRQPYNEQFF; cdr3_nt: TGTGCCAGCAGCCAGAGACAGCCGTACAATGAGCAGTTCTTC
j_call: TRBJ2-5; d_call: -; clone_size: -; v_call: TRBV19; cdr3_aa: CASSPLRGETQYF; cdr3_nt: TGTGCCAGTAGTCCCCTTCGAGGGGAGACCCAGTACTTC
j_call: TRBJ1-2; d_call: -; clone_size: few; v_call: TRBV25-1; cdr3_aa: CASSEYKRGYTF; cdr3_nt: TGTGCCAGCAGTGAATATAAGCGTGGCTACACCTTC
j_call: TRBJ2-3; d_call: TRBD2; clone_size: -; v_call: TRBV7-2; cdr3_aa: CASSFSKREAGTDTQYF; cdr3_nt: TGTGCCAGCAGCTTCTCCAAGCGGGAGGCCGGCACAGATACGCAGTATTTT
j_call: TRBJ2-5; d_call: -; clone_size: few; v_call: TRBV5-1; cdr3_aa: CASGPGPPQETQYF; cdr3_nt: TGCGCCAGCGGACCGGGGCCTCCCCAAGAGACCCAGTACTTC
j_call: TRBJ2-5; d_call: TRBD2; clone_size: -; v_call: TRBV2; cdr3_aa: CASSPGLPPGTQYF; cdr3_nt: TGTGCCAGCAGTCCGGGACTACCTCCAGGGACCCAGTACTTC
j_call: TRBJ2-5; d_call: -; clone_size: -; v_call: TRBV7-6; cdr3_aa: CASSLRIQETQYF; cdr3_nt: TGTGCCAGCAGCTTAAGAATCCAAGAGACCCAGTACTTC